This entry is about one T cell receptor beta chain. Its antigen remains undetermined. No base quality values were provided; no much bigger clone lies one nucleotide off. The germline V gene gives CDR1 as SGHTA and CDR2 as FQGTGA. CDR3 length: 15 amino acids, cysteine to phenylalanine. The kept DNA is CDR3 alone, 45 bases in frame from the first base. A distance of 15 bases separates the germline ends of V and J, which lose 4 bases and 4 bases respectively. Collaborating institutions collected whole blood in K2EDTA tubes following their own protocols. For TCRbeta analysis, collaborators shipped samples as frozen whole blood, isolated PBMCs, or DNA extracted from either of those sample types. TCRbeta CDR3 regions were amplified from genomic DNA by means of the immunoSEQ Assay, a bias-controlled multiplex PCR. From the authors' description of their analysis: The number of nucleated cells in each sample was estimated from the amplification of reference gene primers within the assay. To quantify the absolute abundance of each unique TCRbeta CDR3 rearrangement, sequence reads were collapsed and filtered. For each sample, productive Simpson clonality was calculated as the square root of Simpson's diversity index over productive rearrangements. Here the immuneACCESS table is served through TCRdb, limited to in-frame sequences with V and J called. Missing clones are a known gap in these copies; in checked studies unresolved V genes cover under half, and the rest lacks a known reason. That table is the source of V, J and clone size, and D and trimming were worked out from the DNA. Within this sample are around 25,000 clones, with 72% of them counted one time only. The top ten hold approximately 40% of the sample.

The entry originates in a study of blood T cell repertoires in COVID-19 (dated by TCRdb to about 2020). At the level of the whole study: The collaborator samples originated in the United States, Italy and Spain and spanned the acute and convalescent phases of COVID-19. The material from the prospective study consisted of cDNA or gDNA derived from T cells, B-cell-depleted T cells, or PBMCs. The repertoires were released in a freely available public database intended as a resource for research on the immune response to SARS-CoV-2. Sample metadata almost always included a de-identified subject ID, COVID-19 status, age in years and sex. Deeply sampled blood TCRbeta repertoires from subjects exposed to, actively infected with, or recovered from COVID-19 were included in the dataset. Where available, HLA class I and class II types were taken from metadata supplied by the sample provider and were not determined by assay-based typing. Samples were obtained from the ongoing ImmuneRACE study (first 160 participants) and from over 1,000 subjects provided by 6 global collaborators. Results the study describes overall, beyond this receptor: The amount of clinical and demographic metadata varied by source and participant and was provided uncurated.

This receptor was taken from a woman aged 80 or over with acute or convalescent COVID-19. The sequenced material came from peripheral blood. This chain is built from TRBV7-3 and TRBJ2-3, with TRBD2 perhaps the D gene, on 5 matching bases. At the DNA level, the sequence is TGTGCCAGCAGCTCCACGGGGTCGTGGGCAGATACGCAGTATTTT. Translated, it reads CASSSTGSWADTQYF.